The rows below give T cell receptor beta chains drawn from one sample of a study of T-cell memory formation after mild COVID-19. One entry per CDR3 protein, called by TCRdb with MiXCR from the 5' RACE reads. Found here are over 500,000 distinct CDR3 sequences, approximately 15% of them singletons; the top ten hold just over 8%. The source material was PBMCs or a T cell subset sorted from them (not recorded which). The receptor source for this set is an adult woman who had mild COVID-19 (a few samples of this study predate the infection). Cell type and time point are not known. The CDR3 runs from the conserved cysteine through the conserved F or W. The D gene is left open where the match is weak. Expanded clones are given a class, and other clones once, few, many or no size at all.

>TRBD2|TRBV19|TRBJ2-3|NA
TGTGCCAGTAGTAGCACAGGGACTAGTATGACAGATACGCAGTATTTT
CASSSTGTSMTDTQYF
>NA|TRBV11-2|TRBJ2-1|few
TGTGCCAGCAGCTTAGAATGGGGGGAATCCTACAATGAGCAGTTCTTC
CASSLEWGESYNEQFF
>NA|TRBV30|TRBJ1-2|few
TGTGCCTGGAGACCCTCTTCGGTGCTAGAGGAGGATGGCTACACCTTC
CAWRPSSVLEEDGYTF
>NA|TRBV4-1|TRBJ2-7|few
TGCGCCAGCAGCCAAGGGACAATTTCCTACGAGCAGTACTTC
CASSQGTISYEQYF
>NA|TRBV5-6|TRBJ2-3|NA
TGTGCCAGCAGCTGGGCCGACGGATCTAGCACAGATACGCAGTATTTT
CASSWADGSSTDTQYF
>NA|TRBV5-5|TRBJ1-5|few
TGTGCCAGCAGCTTGCGGTCAATGGGTGGCAATCAGCCCCAGCATTTT
CASSLRSMGGNQPQHF
>TRBD2|TRBV27|TRBJ2-2|NA
TGTGCCAGCAGTCCCCTAGCGGGAGTAAGAGGGGAGCTGTTTTTT
CASSPLAGVRGELFF
>NA|TRBV12-3/TRBV12-4|TRBJ1-1|few
TGTGCCAGCAGTTTAGAACCCGCGATGAACACTGAAGCTTTCTTT
CASSLEPAMNTEAFF
>TRBD2|TRBV29-1|TRBJ2-1|few
TGCAGCGTCAGACTAGCAGTAGTGGTCAATGAGCAGTTCTTC
CSVRLAVVVNEQFF
>NA|TRBV7-9|TRBJ2-7|few
TGTGCCGCGGCAGAGGGGGAGCCCCCCTACGAGCAGTACTTC
CAAAEGEPPYEQYF
>NA|TRBV4-2|TRBJ1-2|few
TGTGCCAGCAGCCAAGACACGACAGAGCCAGGCTACACCTTC
CASSQDTTEPGYTF
>TRBD2|TRBV5-1|TRBJ2-2|NA
TGCGCCAGCAGCTTAGCCGGGACTAGCGGGAGTGCCGGGGAGCTGTTTTTT
CASSLAGTSGSAGELFF
>NA|TRBV20-1|TRBJ2-7|few
TGCAGTGCTAGAAGCCCGGGACTCCCCCCTGAGCAGTACTTC
CSARSPGLPPEQYF
>NA|TRBV6-5|TRBJ1-1|few
TGTGCCAGCAGTCGGAAAGGGGTGAACACTGAAGCTTTCTTT
CASSRKGVNTEAFF
>TRBD2|TRBV4-3|TRBJ2-7|NA
TGCGCCAGCAGCCAAGATGCGACTAGCAGCTCCTACGAGCAGTACTTC
CASSQDATSSSYEQYF